Each of the 11 T cell receptor beta chains below was sequenced from the same sample in a study of control samples from healthy donors and cancer patients. Sequenced by immunoSEQ multiplex PCR; TCRdb stores in-frame clones only, minus some. The sample contains 40,000 to 55,000 clones, over 90% of which appear only once. Sequencing was done on a sample of PBMCs. These receptors all come from a woman between 50 and 59 years old with head and neck cancer.

This clone appeared a single time. This chain joins TRBV5-5 and TRBJ2-5, with a possible D match to TRBD1 (5 bases). The CDR3 is 13 amino acids. Trimming took 4 bases from V and 1 from J, leaving 8 bases between them. The germline gives CDR1 SGHKS, CDR2 YYEKEE (reference sequence). The CDR3, as DNA: TGTGCCAGCAGCCTACAGGCCCAAGAGACCCAGTACTTC. This sequence encodes CASSLQAQETQYF.

V gene TRBV6-5 combines with J gene TRBJ1-1; weak D call: TRBD1 (6 bases). The V gene lost 0 bases and the J gene lost 3 bases, with 8 bases spanning the gap. The CDR3 is 14 residues long. CDR1 MNHEY and CDR2 SVGAGI come from the germline V gene. The CDR3 nucleotides read TGTGCCAGCAGTTACTCCGACAGGTACACTGAAGCTTTCTTT. Protein: CASSYSDRYTEAFF.

The V call is TRBV12-3 or TRBV12-4, the J call TRBJ2-7; a possible D gene is TRBD1 (5 bases). Trimming left V 6 bases short and J 5 bases short, with 11 bases between. CDR3 length equals 12 residues. DNA of the CDR3: TGTGCCAGCAGCTCCAGGGAAAACGAGCAGTACTTC. This gives the protein CASSSRENEQYF.

V and J are TRBV7-2 and TRBJ2-5; weak D call: TRBD1 (5 bases). Germline values: CDR1 SGHTA, CDR2 FQGNSA. The CDR3 sequence is 13 residues long. V was clipped by 6 bases and J by 2 bases, with 10 bases between them. The CDR3 DNA follows: TGTGCCAGCAGGGCGGACACACAAGAGACCCAGTACTTC. Encoded protein: CASRADTQETQYF.

The chain joins TRBV28 to TRBJ1-3; D remains ambiguous. The V gene lost 8 bases and the J gene lost 0 bases, with 14 bases spanning the gap. CDR3 length equals 15 residues. CDR1 is MDHEN, CDR2 SYDVKM, per germline. The CDR3, as DNA: TGTGCCAGCCTCCGAGGCGATCTCTCTGGAAACACCATATATTTT. As protein: CASLRGDLSGNTIYF.

The chain links TRBV18 to TRBJ1-1; D might be TRBD1 (6 bases). Per germline, CDR1 KGHSH and CDR2 LQKENI. The CDR3 loop spans 15 amino acids. Trimming took 6 bases from V and 0 from J, leaving 14 bases between them. The CDR3, as DNA: TGTGCCAGCTCTCCGCTGGACAGAATGAACACTGAAGCTTTCTTT. Protein sequence: CASSPLDRMNTEAFF. The complete variable domain, with remaining parts taken from reference TRBV18 and TRBJ1-1, reads NAGVMQNPRHLVRRRGQEARLRCSPMKGHSHVYWYRQLPEEGLKFMVYLQKENIIDESGMPKERFSAEFPKEGPSILRIQQVVRGDSAAYFCASSPLDRMNTEAFFGQGTRLTVV.

The chain is built from TRBV10-1 and TRBJ2-7; 10 bases are shared with TRBD1. V lost 3 bases and J lost 6; bases outside the gene matches: 11. Germline CDR1 reads WNHNN; CDR2 reads SYGVQD (reference sequence). The CDR3 is 16 residues long. The CDR3 nucleotides are TGCGCCAGCAGTGATTTTCGGGGACAGGGGTTCGTCGAGCAGTACTTC. Translated, it gives CASSDFRGQGFVEQYF.

In its sample, this clone was seen once. The V call is TRBV9, the J call TRBJ1-3; the D gene is possibly TRBD1 (5 bases). Germline lookup yields CDR1 SGDLS and CDR2 YYNGEE. The V end lost 5 bases, the J end lost 0 bases, and 12 bases lay between the germline ends. The CDR3 consists of 15 residues. The CDR3 nucleotides read TGTGCCAGCAGTCGGGGGGGAAACTCTGGAAACACCATATATTTT. Its translation: CASSRGGNSGNTIYF.

This chain uses TRBV5-1 with TRBJ1-3; tentatively, D is TRBD1 (5 bases). The CDR3 covers 15 residues. The V gene's germline CDR1 is SGHRS and CDR2 YFSETQ. V dropped 0 bases and J dropped 0 bases, with 7 bases sitting between them. The CDR3 here is CASSLEGFSGNTIYF. CDR3 sequence (DNA): TGCGCCAGCAGCTTGGAGGGGTTCTCTGGAAACACCATATATTTT.

The chain combines TRBV7-2 with TRBJ2-7; D is uncertain. Germline values: CDR1 SGHTA, CDR2 FQGNSA. This CDR3 is built from 14 residues. V gave up 0 bases and J gave up 0 bases, with 6 bases separating them. The CDR3 spells CASSLAAGSYEQYF. Here the CDR3 DNA reads TGTGCCAGCAGCTTAGCGGCAGGCTCCTACGAGCAGTACTTC.

The chain joins TRBV9 to TRBJ2-1, with D possibly TRBD2 on 6 matching bases. CDR1 is SGDLS and CDR2 is YYNGEE in the germline V gene. V was cut by 0 bases and J by 8 bases, with 15 bases left in between. This CDR3 has 15 residues. The DNA of the CDR3 is TGTGCCAGCAGCGTAGTAGCTAGCGATACGGATGAGCAGTTCTTC. Amino acids: CASSVVASDTDEQFF.